This paragraph covers one TCR beta chain sequence. This table comes from immunoSEQ multiplex PCR, and its TCRdb copy is limited to in-frame clones, with some not included. The top ten clones hold 0.5% to 0.55% of a sample with about 170,000 clones, 90% of them seen once. Per germline, CDR1 MGHRA and CDR2 YSYEKL. This CDR3 is built from 15 residues. The V end was cut by 7 bases, the J end by 0 bases, with 15 bases between. These data originate in a study of blood T cell repertoires in COVID-19. V and J are TRBV4-1 and TRBJ1-1; possible D gene TRBD1, 6 bases. The sequence was obtained from a man aged 45-60 years with acute or convalescent COVID-19. The sample consisted of peripheral blood. Here the CDR3 reads CASTQGLYMNTEAFF. For the CDR3, the DNA is TGCGCCAGCACGCAGGGGCTTTACATGAACACTGAAGCTTTCTTT.